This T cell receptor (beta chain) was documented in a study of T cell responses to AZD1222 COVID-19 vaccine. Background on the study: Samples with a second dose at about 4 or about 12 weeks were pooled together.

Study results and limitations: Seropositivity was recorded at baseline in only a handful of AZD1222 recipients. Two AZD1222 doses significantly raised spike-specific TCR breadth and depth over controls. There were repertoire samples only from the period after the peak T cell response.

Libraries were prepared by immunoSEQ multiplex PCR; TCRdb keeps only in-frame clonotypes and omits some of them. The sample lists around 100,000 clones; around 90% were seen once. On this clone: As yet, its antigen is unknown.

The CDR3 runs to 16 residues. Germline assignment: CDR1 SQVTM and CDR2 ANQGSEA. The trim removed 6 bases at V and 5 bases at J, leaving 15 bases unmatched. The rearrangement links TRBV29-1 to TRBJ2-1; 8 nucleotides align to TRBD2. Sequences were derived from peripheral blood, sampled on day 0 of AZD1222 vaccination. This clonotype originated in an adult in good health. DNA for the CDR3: TGCAGCGTCCCCAAGGCCCCGAGAGCGGGGGACAATGAGCAGTTCTTC. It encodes CSVPKAPRAGDNEQFF.